This T cell receptor (beta chain) derives from a study of T cells after posttransplantation cyclophosphamide. The junction had 4 bases not matched to a gene; V was cut back by 5 bases and J by 2 bases. Germline CDR1 SGHDT, CDR2 YYEEEE. CDR3 length: 14 residues. Study conclusions and caveats: Donor-recipient repertoire similarity was low at 1-2 months, rising over year one.

This related bone marrow graft donor gave peripheral blood on the day of marrow donation. Remarks on this clone: Its specificity is unknown.

Assay: immunoSEQ multiplex PCR; the TCRdb copy retains only in-frame clones and omits some. Among 9,000 to 9,500 clones listed, 95% to 99% were seen once. The TCR was taken from a man in his forties or fifties in good health, CMV-negative, and a related stem cell transplant donor. Sequencing was performed on naive CD8+ T cells sorted from PBMCs. The chain uses TRBV5-6 and TRBJ2-7; TRBD1 aligns across 10 bases. The CDR3 loop reads CASSWDRGPYEQYF. Written as DNA, the CDR3 is TGTGCCAGCAGTTGGGACAGGGGTCCCTACGAGCAGTACTTC.